This T cell receptor (beta chain) was retrieved from a study of CD8+ T cells in alopecia areata. Study observations and caveats: Tissue-resident alphabeta T cells belonging to normal skin likewise get sequenced within scalp specimens.

This clone was detected only a few times. Its specificity is unknown. Different DNA sequences within this sample yield the same CDR3. Germline assignment: CDR1 SQVTM and CDR2 ANQGSEA. The V and J ends lost 6 bases and 5 bases, in that order; junction bases with no gene match: 6. The CDR3 is made up of 12 amino acids. Extracted RNA was reverse transcribed into cDNA, the sequencing template. Profiling relied on immunoSEQ multiplex PCR, and the TCRdb table lists in-frame clones only, not all of them. Of fewer than 250,000 clones in the sample, 60% were seen once. The sample's treatment: oral pan-JAK inhibitor, 5-10 mg twice daily.

This clonotype originated in a human donor with alopecia areata. The chain uses TRBV29-1 and TRBJ2-7; 8 bases match TRBD1. Sequenced here: CD4+ T cells sorted from blood, sampled at week 24, from a patient treated with tofacitinib. The CDR3 nucleotides read TGCAGCGTCGGACAGGGTGGCCACGAGCAGTACTTC. Its protein is CSVGQGGHEQYF.